Sequencing of this T cell receptor beta chain was carried out in a study of technical replicates of blood from several donors. TCRdb's copy holds only in-frame clones and misses some; the assay was immunoSEQ multiplex PCR. The sample holds approximately 79,000 clones, around 90% seen once. This CDR3 contains 14 residues. Germline lookup yields CDR1 SGHTA and CDR2 FQGNSA. The ends lost 8 bases at V and 8 bases at J; junction bases unmatched: 11. The sequenced sample consisted of T cells isolated from PBMCs. The sequence was collected from a human donor in good health. The chain carries TRBV7-2 and TRBJ1-2; 10 nucleotides align to TRBD1. CDR3 bases: TGTGCCAGCGCGAGACAGGGGGCGTCGTCCGGCTACACCTTC. Protein: CASARQGASSGYTF.